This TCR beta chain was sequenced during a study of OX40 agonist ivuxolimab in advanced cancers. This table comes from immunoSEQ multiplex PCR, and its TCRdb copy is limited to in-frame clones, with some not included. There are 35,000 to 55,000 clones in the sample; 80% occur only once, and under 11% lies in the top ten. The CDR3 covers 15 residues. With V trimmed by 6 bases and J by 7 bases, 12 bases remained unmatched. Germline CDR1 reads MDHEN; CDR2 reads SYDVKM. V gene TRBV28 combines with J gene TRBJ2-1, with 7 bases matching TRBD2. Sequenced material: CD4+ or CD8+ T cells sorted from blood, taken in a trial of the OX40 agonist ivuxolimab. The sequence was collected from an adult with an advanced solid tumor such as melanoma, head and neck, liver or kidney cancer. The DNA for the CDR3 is TGTGCCAGCAGCTCGGGGGGACGCAGGGAAAATGAGCAGTTCTTC. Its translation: CASSSGGRRENEQFF. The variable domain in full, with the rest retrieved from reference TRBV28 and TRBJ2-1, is DVKVTQSSRYLVKRTGEKVFLECVQDMDHENMFWYRQDPGLGLRLIYFSYDVKMKEKGDIPEGYSVSREKKERFSLILESASTNQTSMYLCASSSGGRRENEQFFGPGTRLTVL.